What follows are 15 T cell receptor beta chains derived from one specimen sequenced in a study of T-cell reconstitution after alpha-beta-depleted transplantation in children. Unique molecular identifiers were incorporated when the TCRbeta library was constructed. MiXCR, applied by TCRdb to the PCR reads, yields one record per CDR3 protein. The sample contains a few hundred thousand distinct CDR3 sequences, 10% to 15% of which appear only once. The source material was PBMCs, mostly from graft donor cells, sampled 360 days after TCRalphabeta/CD19-depleted stem cell transplant. These receptors were collected from a male patient between 10 and 17 years old who had a stem cell transplant for acute myeloid leukemia, so the T cells may come from the graft donor.

The chain has TRBV4-3 and TRBJ1-1; tentative D call: TRBD1 (6 bases). The length of the CDR3 is 15 residues. V was clipped by 0 bases and J by 0 bases, with 8 bases between them. Germline CDR1 and CDR2: LGHNA and YSLEER. The CDR3 region has the DNA TGCGCCAGCAGCCAAGAGGGGGGGCTGAACACTGAAGCTTTCTTT. Encoded protein: CASSQEGGLNTEAFF.

Only a few counts were recorded for this clonotype. The V gene is TRBV5-6, the J gene TRBJ2-1; D is unclear. Trimming left V 0 bases short and J 0 bases short, with 16 bases between. Germline V gene data show CDR1 as SGHDT and CDR2 as YYEEEE. The CDR3 is made up of 18 amino acids. CDR3 DNA: TGTGCCAGCAGCTTGGTGGTAGGACCCAGTCCCTCCTACAATGAGCAGTTCTTC. Protein product: CASSLVVGPSPSYNEQFF.

This clonotype was counted ten times or more. The V call is TRBV6-2 or TRBV6-3, the J call TRBJ2-7; a possible D gene is TRBD2 (5 bases). The CDR3 is 15 residues long. The ends were cut back, 5 bases at V and 2 bases at J, with 16 bases in the middle. Germline V gene sequence: CDR1 MNHEY, CDR2 SVGEGT. The CDR3 DNA is TGTGCCAGCAGTCCTTGGCGTCCCGGGACCTACGAGCAGTACTTC. Translated, it gives CASSPWRPGTYEQYF.

This sequence joins TRBV7-2 and TRBJ2-7; 7 positions match TRBD2. This CDR3 region has 15 residues. V trimming: 4 bases; J trimming: 3 bases; junction bases outside the gene matches: 9. In germline, CDR1 is SGHTA, CDR2 FQGNSA. This CDR3 is CASSSGGTKGYEQYF. DNA for the CDR3: TGTGCCAGCAGCTCGGGCGGGACTAAGGGCTACGAGCAGTACTTC.

On this clonotype: A much larger clone lies one base from this, so it may be a read error. This chain uses TRBV4-3 with TRBJ2-3; D is possibly TRBD1 (6 bases). CDR1 and CDR2 from the germline V gene are LGHNA and YSLEER. This CDR3 spans 15 amino acids. This CDR3 reads CTSSYTSGTTDTQYF. In DNA form, the CDR3 reads TGCACCAGCAGCTACACTAGTGGGACAACAGATACGCAGTATTTT.

This clonotype has just a few counts. The chain recombines TRBV5-1 with TRBJ2-1; 10 bases match TRBD1. This CDR3 has 16 residues. V lost 0 bases, J lost 3 bases, and 3 bases stayed unmatched. The V gene's germline CDR1 is SGHRS and CDR2 YFSETQ. The CDR3 coding sequence is TGCGCCAGCAGCTTGGTGGGACAGGGGAGCTACAATGAGCAGTTCTTC. Translated, it gives CASSLVGQGSYNEQFF.

The chain combines TRBV14 with TRBJ2-3, with 7 bases aligning to TRBD2. V trimming: 3 bases; J trimming: 4 bases; junction bases outside the gene matches: 13. The CDR3 totals 17 residues. Germline V CDR1 and CDR2: SGHDN, FVKESK. DNA of the CDR3: TGTGCCAGCAGCCACCTTATTAGCGGGTACAGAGCAGATACGCAGTATTTT. Encoded protein: CASSHLISGYRADTQYF. The whole variable domain, filled in from reference TRBV14 and TRBJ2-3, reads EAGVTQFPSHSVIEKGQTVTLRCDPISGHDNLYWYRRVMGKEIKFLLHFVKESKQDESGMPNNRFLAERTGGTYSTLKVQPAELEDSGVYFCASSHLISGYRADTQYFGPGTRLTVL.

The sample holds a few counts of this clonotype. The rearrangement joins TRBV28 to TRBJ2-5; TRBD2 matches 7 bases. Germline lookup yields CDR1 MDHEN and CDR2 SYDVKM. Trimming removed 3 bases from V and 5 bases from J; junction bases left unmatched: 6. The CDR3 extends over 14 amino acids. DNA of the CDR3: TGTGCCAGCAGTTTCATGGCGGGAGATGAGACCCAGTACTTC. It yields the protein CASSFMAGDETQYF.

The rearrangement uses TRBV5-5 and TRBJ2-7; D is unresolved. Per the germline V gene, CDR1 is SGHKS and CDR2 is YYEKEE (reference sequence). The ends were cut back, 0 bases at V and 2 bases at J, with 9 bases in the middle. The length of the CDR3 is 14 residues. The CDR3 sequence is CASSLEWATYEQYF. The CDR3 bases are TGTGCCAGCAGCTTGGAATGGGCGACCTACGAGCAGTACTTC.

This chain links TRBV29-1 with TRBJ1-1, with a weak D call TRBD1 (5 bases). V was trimmed by 4 bases and J by 11 bases, leaving 17 bases between them. CDR1 is SQVTM and CDR2 is ANQGSEA in the germline V gene. The CDR3 is 12 amino acids. The CDR3: CSVGWGYLEAFF. For the CDR3, the DNA is TGCAGCGTTGGTTGGGGCTACCTCGAGGCTTTCTTT. The complete variable domain, with remaining parts taken from reference TRBV29-1 and TRBJ1-1, reads SAVISQKPSRDICQRGTSLTIQCQVDSQVTMMFWYRQQPGQSLTLIATANQGSEATYESGFVIDKFPISRPNLTFSTLTVSNMSPEDSSIYLCSVGWGYLEAFFGQGTRLTVV.

The V call is TRBV19, the J call TRBJ2-2; TRBD2 might be the D (6 bases). This CDR3 has 15 amino acids. Trimming cost V 10 bases and J 4 bases, with 19 bases left between them. From germline, CDR1 is LNHDA and CDR2 SQIVND (reference sequence). CDR3 residues: CATSTGTLVTGELFF. CDR3 sequence (DNA): TGTGCCACTTCGACCGGGACTCTCGTCACCGGGGAGCTGTTTTTT. Supplemented by reference TRBV19 and TRBJ2-2, the full variable domain reads DGGITQSPKYLFRKEGQNVTLSCEQNLNHDAMYWYRQDPGQGLRLIYYSQIVNDFQKGDIAEGYSVSREKKESFPLTVTSAQKNPTAFYLCATSTGTLVTGELFFGEGSRLTVL.

The chain couples TRBV11-1 to TRBJ2-2; no reliable D call. The germline gives CDR1 SGHAT, CDR2 FQDESV (reference sequence). Trimming took 4 bases from V and 4 from J, leaving 22 bases between them. The length of the CDR3 is 18 residues. The CDR3 loop reads CASSSRTAIGPVTGELFF. The CDR3 DNA reads TGTGCCAGCAGCTCCCGGACGGCAATAGGGCCTGTCACCGGGGAGCTGTTTTTT.

This clonotype was seen a few times. The CDR3 DNA is TGCGCCAGCAGCCAAGGAGGTTCCGGGACAGGGGGCACAGATACGCAGTATTTT. This gives the protein CASSQGGSGTGGTDTQYF. V is TRBV4-3 and J is TRBJ2-3, with 10 bases fitting TRBD1. CDR1 LGHNA and CDR2 YSLEER come from the germline V gene. Trimming took 1 base from V and 1 from J; bases not matched to a gene: 8. There are 18 residues in the CDR3.

This clonotype was detected a few times. The V call is TRBV28, the J call TRBJ2-1; TRBD2 agrees at 8 bases. The CDR3 totals 14 residues. J lost 7 bases, V lost 5 bases, and 7 bases had no gene match. CDR1 is MDHEN, CDR2 SYDVKM, per germline. Written as DNA, the CDR3 is TGTGCCAGCAGTAAACTAGCGGCGAAGAATGAGCAGTTCTTC. Amino acids: CASSKLAAKNEQFF.

The table lists this clonotype with a few counts. V is TRBV25-1 and J is TRBJ2-7; D may match TRBD1 or TRBD2 (5 bases each). The CDR3 length is 11 residues. Germline V lookup: CDR1 MGHDK, CDR2 SYGVNS. V lost 4 bases, J lost 7 bases, and 8 bases lay in between. CDR3 bases: TGTGCCAGCAGTGGGGGACGTGAGCAGTACTTC. Its protein product is CASSGGREQYF.